This T cell receptor beta chain was identified in a study of T cell responses to AZD1222 COVID-19 vaccine. At the level of the study: Second-dose intervals of approximately 4 or approximately 12 weeks were pooled.

Profiling relied on immunoSEQ multiplex PCR, and the TCRdb table lists in-frame clones only, not all of them. This table holds 140,000 to 150,000 clones, more than 80% found once. This clone appeared a single time. Its antigen is unidentified. Study-level results: Females made up more of the donors, who were largely white British, and clonal diversity may have come out too low. The study found vaccine-associated CD4 TCRs spanning spike, dominant at 160-218 and 743-854.

Per the germline V gene, CDR1 is GTSNPN and CDR2 is SVGIG (reference sequence). V lost 1 base to trimming and J lost 6 bases; unmatched junction nucleotides: 3. CDR3 length: 14 residues. The sequenced sample was peripheral blood, obtained on day 0 of AZD1222 vaccination. This chain connects TRBV30 to TRBJ1-6; 7 bases agree with TRBD1. This clonotype originated in an adult in good health. This chain's CDR3 is CAWSGHRGNSPLHF. The CDR3 DNA is TGTGCCTGGAGTGGTCACAGGGGTAATTCACCCCTCCACTTT.